Shown below are 20 T cell receptor beta chains from a single sample sequenced in a study of T cells in Graves' hyperthyroidism and ophthalmopathy. TCR beta CDR3 region amplification was performed from RNA transcripts. HTBI primers were employed in a first-round RT-PCR of the TCR CDR3. Each CDR3 protein is one row after TCRdb ran MiXCR on the multiplex PCR reads. This table has 200,000 to 250,000 distinct CDR3 sequences, about 17% appearing once. The sample comprised blood. These receptors originate from a woman aged 50 to 60 with Graves' hyperthyroidism.

This clonotype has ten or more counts. The CDR3 loop reads CSARDVGYNEQFF. CDR3 in DNA: TGCAGTGCTAGAGATGTCGGCTACAATGAGCAGTTCTTC. J is TRBJ2-1 and V is TRBV20-1; D gene unclear. In germline, CDR1 is DFQATT, CDR2 SNEGSKA (reference sequence). The V end was cut by 0 bases, the J end by 3 bases, with 6 bases between. The CDR3 is 13 residues long.

This clonotype appeared a few times. The CDR3 DNA is TGTGCCACTTATTCAGGAGCGGGGGCCAACGTCCTGACTTTC. Amino acid sequence: CATYSGAGANVLTF. V usage is TRBV10-3 and J usage is TRBJ2-6; D is undetermined. With 10 bases removed from V and 4 bases from J, the gap between germline ends came to 14 bases. There are 14 residues in the CDR3. In germline, CDR1 is ENHRY, CDR2 SYGVKD.

This clonotype was seen repeatedly, ten times or more. The chain links TRBV28 to TRBJ1-2, with D perhaps TRBD1 (6 bases). Germline CDR1 MDHEN, CDR2 SYDVKM. V shed 7 bases and J shed 4 bases, with 13 bases lying between them. CDR3 length: 13 amino acids. The CDR3 DNA follows: TGTGCCAGCACCACCGGGACATCCTATGGCTACACCTTC. It specifies CASTTGTSYGYTF.

The V call is TRBV7-9, the J call TRBJ1-6; D may be TRBD1 (6 bases). CDR1 and CDR2 from the germline V gene are SEHNR and FQNEAQ (reference sequence). Trimming took 3 bases from V and 7 from J, leaving 10 bases between them. CDR3 size: 14 residues. The CDR3 DNA reads TGTGCCAGCAGCTTGGACAGCCAGAATTCACCCCTCCACTTT. Translation: CASSLDSQNSPLHF.

This clonotype occurred many times. The CDR3 coding sequence is TGTGCCAGCAGTTTCCAGGGATGGGGAAACACTGAAGCTTTCTTT. It translates to CASSFQGWGNTEAFF. The chain couples TRBV27 to TRBJ1-1; a possible D gene is TRBD1 (5 bases). The CDR3 covers 15 residues. Germline assignment: CDR1 MNHEY and CDR2 SMNVEV (reference sequence). V gave up 3 bases and J gave up 2 bases, with 13 bases separating them.

This clonotype was observed a handful of times. This sequence joins TRBV11-2 and TRBJ2-1, with D perhaps matching TRBD2 (5 bases). Per the germline V gene, CDR1 is SGHAT and CDR2 is FQNNGV. Trimming shortened V by 3 bases and J by 0 bases, and 12 bases separated the two germline ends. The CDR3 runs to 16 residues. In DNA, the CDR3 is TGTGCCAGCAGCTTCGGAGGCGAGAGCTCCTACAATGAGCAGTTCTTC. Its translation is CASSFGGESSYNEQFF.

This clonotype was recorded at least ten times. V usage is TRBV28 and J usage is TRBJ2-3, with a possible D match to TRBD2 (6 bases). The CDR3 is made up of 16 amino acids. V gave up 2 bases and J gave up 1 base, with 13 bases separating them. CDR1 MDHEN and CDR2 SYDVKM come from the germline V gene. CDR3 sequence reads: CASSLRAGQGTDTQYF. The DNA of the CDR3 is TGTGCCAGCAGTTTACGAGCGGGCCAAGGCACAGATACGCAGTATTTT. Complete variable domain (other parts from reference TRBV28 and TRBJ2-3): DVKVTQSSRYLVKRTGEKVFLECVQDMDHENMFWYRQDPGLGLRLIYFSYDVKMKEKGDIPEGYSVSREKKERFSLILESASTNQTSMYLCASSLRAGQGTDTQYFGPGTRLTVL.

The chain couples TRBV4-1 to TRBJ2-7; perhaps TRBD1 as D (6 bases). Germline V gene sequence: CDR1 MGHRA, CDR2 YSYEKL. Trimming shortened V by 1 base and J by 2 bases, and 24 bases separated the two germline ends. This CDR3 comprises 19 residues. CDR3 in DNA: TGCGCCAGCAGCCAAGCGCTAAAATTGACAGGTCAGAACGCCTACGAGCAGTACTTC. Amino acid sequence: CASSQALKLTGQNAYEQYF.

This sequence joins TRBV30 and TRBJ2-1; the match to TRBD2 covers 12 bases. The CDR3 contains 18 residues. With V trimmed by 3 bases and J by 0 bases, 9 bases remained unmatched. Germline V gene data show CDR1 as GTSNPN and CDR2 as SVGIG (reference sequence). The DNA for the CDR3 is TGTGCCTGGAGAGCGACTAGCGGGAGTCCGGGCTCCTACAATGAGCAGTTCTTC. Its protein is CAWRATSGSPGSYNEQFF.

This clonotype was seen more than once but under ten times. The chain recombines TRBV7-3 with TRBJ1-5, with 8 bases fitting TRBD1. Germline values: CDR1 SGHTA, CDR2 FQGTGA. The CDR3 runs to 13 residues. J was trimmed by 7 bases and V by 5 bases; bases with no gene match: 4. CDR3 nucleotide sequence: TGTGCCAGCAGCACGACAGGGGACCAGCCCCAGCATTTT. Translating it yields CASSTTGDQPQHF.

This clonotype has at least ten counts. V usage is TRBV24-1 and J usage is TRBJ1-2; no reliable D call. CDR1 is KGHDR and CDR2 is SFDVKD in the germline V gene. The CDR3 is made up of 13 amino acids. The V and J ends lost 5 bases and 0 bases respectively, with 6 bases between them. In DNA, the CDR3 is TGTGCCACCAGTGTGGCAGCTAACTATGGCTACACCTTC. Translating gives CATSVAANYGYTF.

The chain employs TRBV12-3 or TRBV12-4 and TRBJ1-2; 7 positions match TRBD1. This CDR3 is 13 amino acids long. Germline trimming cut 5 bases from V and 8 bases from J; bases unmatched to any gene: 8. CDR3 loop: CASSPTGDRGYTF. The CDR3, as DNA: TGTGCCAGCAGTCCCACAGGGGATCGGGGCTACACCTTC.

This clonotype was detected only a few times. The chain joins TRBV19 to TRBJ2-7, with TRBD1 as a possible D gene (5 bases). The CDR3 sequence is 13 residues long. The germline V gene has CDR1 LNHDA and CDR2 SQIVND (reference sequence). Trimming left V 5 bases short and J 2 bases short, with 10 bases between. The CDR3 loop is CASSSTGPYEQYF. In DNA form, the CDR3 reads TGTGCCAGTAGTTCCACAGGCCCCTACGAGCAGTACTTC. Variable domain in full (rest from reference TRBV19 and TRBJ2-7): DGGITQSPKYLFRKEGQNVTLSCEQNLNHDAMYWYRQDPGQGLRLIYYSQIVNDFQKGDIAEGYSVSREKKESFPLTVTSAQKNPTAFYLCASSSTGPYEQYFGPGTRLTVT.

In this sample, this clonotype turned up many times. The V gene is TRBV5-1, the J gene TRBJ2-1; 13 bases match TRBD2. The V gene's germline CDR1 is SGHRS and CDR2 YFSETQ. The CDR3 has 17 amino acids. J lost 4 bases, V lost 0 bases, and 4 bases had no gene match. The CDR3 is CASSLATSGRRYNEQFF. The CDR3 DNA reads TGCGCCAGCAGCTTGGCGACTAGCGGGAGGCGATACAATGAGCAGTTCTTC.

This clonotype occurred a few times. The chain uses TRBV3-1 and TRBJ2-5; D call uncertain. Trimming shortened V by 5 bases and J by 3 bases, and 19 bases separated the two germline ends. The CDR3 totals 16 residues. Germline loops: CDR1 LGHDT, CDR2 YNNKEL (reference sequence). This chain's CDR3 is CASSKTIGTGKETQYF. For the CDR3, the DNA is TGTGCCAGCAGCAAAACGATAGGAACGGGCAAAGAGACCCAGTACTTC.

This clonotype has at least ten counts. The rearrangement joins TRBV12-5 to TRBJ2-1, with 8 bases identical to TRBD2. The J segment lost 2 bases and the V segment lost 2 bases, leaving 5 bases of the junction unmatched. The CDR3 has 16 amino acids. The V gene's germline CDR1 is LGHNT and CDR2 FRNRAP. DNA of the CDR3: TGTGCTAGTGGTTTGCCTATCGGGGGGGCCTACAATGAGCAGTTCTTC. Protein product: CASGLPIGGAYNEQFF.

This clonotype was seen repeatedly, ten times or more. The chain links TRBV29-1 to TRBJ1-1; D gene uncertain. The CDR3 has 11 residues. CDR1 SQVTM and CDR2 ANQGSEA come from the germline V gene. V lost 5 bases and J 5 bases, leaving 9 bases between the germline ends. The CDR3 reads CSVSLVTEAFF. CDR3 DNA: TGCAGCGTTTCATTGGTTACTGAAGCTTTCTTT.

This clonotype was detected many times. The chain links TRBV6-2 or TRBV6-3 to TRBJ2-7; the D call may be TRBD1 or TRBD2 (5 bases each). Trimming pared 6 bases from V and 6 bases from J, leaving 21 bases between. CDR1 and CDR2 from the germline V gene are MNHEY and SVGEGT. This CDR3 comprises 15 residues. The CDR3 region is CASRLRDPSFGEQYF. CDR3 bases: TGTGCCAGCAGGCTCCGGGACCCCTCTTTTGGCGAGCAGTACTTC.

Ten or more counts support this clonotype. The CDR3 DNA follows: TGTGCCAGCAGTTTTGCCAATGAGCAGTTCTTC. Encoded protein: CASSFANEQFF. The J gene is TRBJ2-1, the V gene TRBV12-3 or TRBV12-4; D not resolved. Trimming took off 3 bases at V and 6 bases at J, with 3 bases between the two ends. The CDR3 loop spans 11 amino acids.

The chain has TRBV7-9 and TRBJ1-6; tentatively, D is TRBD1 (6 bases). The CDR3 runs to 14 residues. V was cut by 6 bases and J by 7 bases, with 13 bases left in between. Per germline, CDR1 SEHNR and CDR2 FQNEAQ (reference sequence). The chain's CDR3 is CASRKTGTNSPLHF. Here the CDR3 DNA reads TGTGCCAGCAGAAAAACAGGGACCAATTCACCCCTCCACTTT.